These 12 T cell receptor beta chains originate from one sample sequenced in a study of cytomegalovirus exposure and HLA in healthy donors. The PCR was carried out with 60 Vbeta primers and 13 Jbeta primers. Clones were sequenced by immunoSEQ multiplex PCR, and TCRdb holds only the in-frame ones, with some missing. The sample shows some 110,000 clones, about 73% of them seen only once. The sample comprised PBMCs. The receptor set was obtained from a woman in her fifties or sixties in good health and CMV-seropositive.

This clone occurred once. The chain has TRBV11-2 and TRBJ1-2, with 7 bases lining up with TRBD1. The length of the CDR3 is 14 residues. Germline assignment: CDR1 SGHAT and CDR2 FQNNGV. V dropped 7 bases and J dropped 5; count of bases not matched to a gene: 10. The chain's CDR3 is CASTYDRVAYGYTF. In DNA, the CDR3 is TGTGCCAGCACCTACGACAGGGTCGCTTATGGCTACACCTTC.

The V gene is TRBV11-2, the J gene TRBJ2-2, with TRBD1 matching over 9 bases. V trimming: 4 bases; J trimming: 4 bases; junction bases outside the gene matches: 1. The CDR3 has 14 amino acids. Germline assignment: CDR1 SGHAT and CDR2 FQNNGV. CDR3 protein: CASSSQGATGELFF. CDR3 coding DNA: TGTGCCAGCAGCTCACAGGGGGCCACCGGGGAGCTGTTTTTT.

This chain joins TRBV27 and TRBJ2-3; 9 bases match TRBD1. Germline CDR1 is MNHEY and CDR2 is SMNVEV (reference sequence). The CDR3 is made up of 16 amino acids. J lost 3 bases, V lost 0 bases, and 4 bases had no gene match. CDR3: CASSLSVGQGTDTQYF. For the CDR3, the DNA is TGTGCCAGCAGTTTATCAGTGGGACAGGGAACAGATACGCAGTATTTT.

The chain recombines TRBV2 with TRBJ2-1, with D maybe TRBD1 (6 bases). CDR3 length: 14 amino acids. Trimming cost V 8 bases and J 3 bases, with 14 bases left between them. Germline assignment: CDR1 SNHLY and CDR2 FYNNEI. CDR3 coding DNA: TGTGCCAGCGCGATGACAGGTGACTACAATGAGCAGTTCTTC. Protein product: CASAMTGDYNEQFF.

This sequence joins TRBV2 and TRBJ2-5, with a weak D call TRBD1 (7 bases). Germline CDR1 reads SNHLY; CDR2 reads FYNNEI. This CDR3 has 16 amino acids. Trimming pared 5 bases from V and 4 bases from J, leaving 20 bases between. The CDR3 DNA follows: TGTGCCAGCAGTAAAAGGGCGGGTCAGGGGGGAGAGACCCAGTACTTC. Translating it yields CASSKRAGQGGETQYF.

The chain recombines TRBV6-4 with TRBJ1-2; TRBD1 matches at 7 bases. The CDR3 totals 15 residues. Germline trimming cut 2 bases from V and 6 bases from J; bases unmatched to any gene: 9. Germline CDR1 reads MRHNA; CDR2 reads SNTAGT. CDR3 sequence (DNA): TGTGCCAGCAGTGACCAGCCGACAGGGTCCCATGGCTACACCTTC. It translates to CASSDQPTGSHGYTF.

The chain recombines TRBV18 with TRBJ2-2, with no clear D. Looked up from germline, CDR1 is KGHSH and CDR2 is LQKENI. CDR3 size: 15 residues. Trimming took off 0 bases at V and 4 bases at J, with 9 bases between the two ends. This chain's CDR3 is CASSPPNQFTGELFF. The CDR3 DNA reads as TGTGCCAGCTCACCACCGAACCAGTTCACCGGGGAGCTGTTTTTT.

The chain links TRBV19 to TRBJ1-4; D is unresolved. The V gene's germline CDR1 is LNHDA and CDR2 SQIVND (reference sequence). The ends were cut back, 3 bases at V and 3 bases at J, with 8 bases in the middle. There are 14 residues in the CDR3. CDR3 sequence reads: CASSIYPANEKLFF. The CDR3 DNA is TGTGCCAGTAGTATTTATCCCGCTAATGAAAAACTGTTTTTT.

The J gene is TRBJ2-5, the V gene TRBV29-1, with a weak D call TRBD1 (5 bases). The CDR3 is made up of 11 amino acids. CDR1 is SQVTM and CDR2 is ANQGSEA in the germline V gene. V gave up 4 bases and J gave up 5 bases, with 8 bases separating them. In DNA, the CDR3 is TGCAGCGTTGCAGGGCGGGAGACCCAGTACTTC. Protein product: CSVAGRETQYF.

The chain employs TRBV4-2 and TRBJ2-7, with 10 bases fitting TRBD2. The CDR3 is 15 amino acids. With V trimmed by 3 bases and J by 4 bases, 6 bases remained unmatched. The germline V gene has CDR1 LGHNA and CDR2 YNFKEQ. DNA of the CDR3: TGTGCCAGCAGCCACACAACTAGCGGGGATTACGAGCAGTACTTC. Its protein is CASSHTTSGDYEQYF.

The chain couples TRBV6-5 to TRBJ2-4, with TRBD1 identical over 9 bases. Germline CDR1 is MNHEY and CDR2 is SVGAGI. The CDR3 is made up of 14 amino acids. V trimming: 8 bases; J trimming: 9 bases; junction bases outside the gene matches: 11. In DNA form, the CDR3 reads TGTGCCAGCTTCGCGGACAGGGGCAATCCCATTCAGTACTTC. Its translation is CASFADRGNPIQYF.

The V gene is TRBV2, the J gene TRBJ2-1; maybe TRBD2 (5 bases). Germline V lookup: CDR1 SNHLY, CDR2 FYNNEI. V shed 9 bases and J shed 5 bases, with 20 bases lying between them. CDR3 size: 15 residues. CDR3 in DNA: TGTGCCAGTCACGACCGGGGAAGGGAAGACAATGAGCAGTTCTTC. It specifies CASHDRGREDNEQFF.